One and the same sample provided the 25 T cell receptor beta chains below, sequenced in a study of beta chain features in type 1 diabetes. Expressed TCRB transcripts were sequenced, since all the RNA that had been isolated was reverse transcribed. Clones were read by immunoSEQ multiplex PCR, and TCRdb kept only the in-frame ones, dropping some. Among hundreds of thousands of clones listed, around 9.6% were seen once. The sample consisted of naive CD4+ T cells from blood. These TCRs come from a woman under 30 in good health.

The chain is built from TRBV30 and TRBJ2-1, with D perhaps TRBD1 (6 bases). This CDR3 contains 14 residues. V was trimmed by 6 bases and J by 7 bases, leaving 19 bases between them. Germline-derived CDR1 and CDR2 are GTSNPN and SVGIG (reference sequence). The CDR3 loop is CACMRSGVLNEQFF. The CDR3 DNA reads as TGTGCCTGCATGAGGTCAGGGGTTTTAAATGAGCAGTTCTTC.

The chain joins TRBV7-2 to TRBJ1-2; D remains unclear. The CDR3 length is 13 residues. Trimming removed 1 base from V and 8 bases from J, with 11 bases in between. Germline V lookup: CDR1 SGHTA, CDR2 FQGNSA. This chain's CDR3 is CASSLGSVGGYTF. The CDR3 DNA follows: TGTGCCAGCAGCTTAGGCAGTGTTGGCGGCTACACCTTC.

Regarding this clone: Other DNA sequences in this specimen translate into the identical CDR3. This chain joins TRBV5-1 and TRBJ2-1; possible D gene TRBD2, 7 bases. Trimming shortened V by 0 bases and J by 9 bases, and 10 bases separated the two germline ends. CDR1 and CDR2 (germline): SGHRS, YFSETQ. This CDR3 spans 13 amino acids. The CDR3 coding sequence is TGCGCCAGCAGCTTGGCCGGGGGGCGTGAGCAGTTCTTC. Translated, it gives CASSLAGGREQFF.

This clone was found a few times. This rearrangement joins TRBV4-1 to TRBJ1-5, with TRBD1 as a possible D gene (5 bases). V was clipped by 1 base and J by 13 bases, with 17 bases between them. Germline CDR1 is MGHRA and CDR2 is YSYEKL. The CDR3 spans 14 residues. The CDR3 sequence is CASSQGQGPAKQHF. The CDR3 DNA is TGCGCCAGCAGCCAAGGGCAGGGCCCCGCCAAACAGCATTTT.

The chain is built from TRBV6-1 and TRBJ2-5; D perhaps matches TRBD2 (6 bases). CDR1 is MNHNS and CDR2 is SASEGT in the germline V gene. This CDR3 is 15 amino acids long. The V gene lost 1 base and the J gene lost 4 bases, with 13 bases spanning the gap. The CDR3 here is CASSEEGGELETQYF. For the CDR3, the DNA is TGTGCCAGCAGTGAAGAGGGCGGGGAGTTAGAGACCCAGTACTTC.

The chain combines TRBV4-1 with TRBJ2-5; 7 bases are a match to TRBD2. Germline assignment: CDR1 MGHRA and CDR2 YSYEKL. CDR3 length: 17 residues. The V and J ends lost 0 bases and 2 bases, in that order; junction bases with no gene match: 9. The CDR3 DNA follows: TGCGCCAGCAGCCAAGATCCATCGCTAGCGGCTCAAGAGACCCAGTACTTC. Translating it yields CASSQDPSLAAQETQYF.

This clone has just a few counts. The chain's CDR3 is CASSSGTGYRQETQYF. Written as DNA, the CDR3 is TGTGCCAGCAGCTCTGGGACAGGGTATCGCCAAGAGACCCAGTACTTC. The chain uses TRBV5-4 and TRBJ2-5, with TRBD1 matching over 9 bases. The CDR3 length is 16 residues. The V segment lost 3 bases and the J segment 1 base; nucleotides outside the gene matches: 7. Germline V gene lookup returns CDR1 SGHNT and CDR2 YYREEE (reference sequence).

The chain couples TRBV9 to TRBJ1-6; D is perhaps TRBD1 (6 bases). Trimming took off 0 bases at V and 8 bases at J, with 21 bases between the two ends. This CDR3 comprises 18 residues. Germline V gives CDR1 SGDLS, CDR2 YYNGEE. The CDR3 region is CASSVEDRRPNRDSPLHF. CDR3 DNA sequence: TGTGCCAGCAGCGTAGAAGACAGGCGGCCGAACCGTGATTCACCCCTCCACTTT.

This clone was counted a few times. The genes are TRBV15 and TRBJ2-7; 9 bases are a match to TRBD1. After removal of 1 base from V and 2 bases from J, the junction contained 3 bases not matched to a gene. This CDR3 comprises 15 residues. Germline values: CDR1 LNHNV, CDR2 YYDKDF (reference sequence). Here the CDR3 DNA reads TGTGCCACCAGCAGAGCCCGGGACAGGGCCTACGAGCAGTACTTC. Its protein is CATSRARDRAYEQYF.

This clone has only a few counts. The chain couples TRBV7-6 to TRBJ2-2; D may be TRBD1 (5 bases). CDR3 length: 14 residues. V lost 0 bases to trimming and J lost 8 bases, with 10 bases between them. Germline V CDR1 and CDR2: SGHVS, FNYEAQ. The CDR3 here is CASSLAVGRGELFF. Written as DNA, the CDR3 is TGTGCCAGCAGCTTAGCGGTGGGGCGAGGGGAGCTGTTTTTT.

This clone was seen a few times. The sample contains more than one DNA sequence encoding this CDR3. The rearrangement links TRBV7-2 to TRBJ1-1, with no clear D. The ends were cut back, 1 base at V and 1 base at J, with 7 bases in the middle. This CDR3 has 14 residues. The germline CDR1 and CDR2 sequences are SGHTA and FQGNSA. The CDR3 reads CASSLVGGNTEAFF. The CDR3 DNA reads TGTGCCAGCAGCTTAGTAGGAGGGAACACTGAAGCTTTCTTT.

This clone occurred a few times. CDR3 loop: CASSQQAGGGLQETQYF. In nucleotides, the CDR3 is TGCGCCAGCAGCCAGCAAGCTGGGGGAGGGCTCCAAGAGACCCAGTACTTC. This rearrangement joins TRBV4-1 to TRBJ2-5, with 7 bases lining up with TRBD2. The CDR3 contains 17 residues. V trimming: 3 bases; J trimming: 1 base; junction bases outside the gene matches: 11. Germline V gives CDR1 MGHRA, CDR2 YSYEKL.

The V and J genes are TRBV15 and TRBJ2-4; weak D call: TRBD2 (6 bases). There are 16 residues in the CDR3. Between the trimmed V and J ends, which lost 0 bases and 6 bases, there was a span of 15 bases. Germline-derived CDR1 and CDR2 are LNHNV and YYDKDF (reference sequence). CDR3 coding DNA: TGTGCCACCAGCAGAGATTTGAGGGCGCGGGGAAACATTCAGTACTTC. Protein: CATSRDLRARGNIQYF.

The chain links TRBV30 to TRBJ1-1, with D perhaps TRBD1 (6 bases). The CDR3 has 16 amino acids. Germline values: CDR1 GTSNPN, CDR2 SVGIG (reference sequence). Trimming removed 0 bases at V and 1 base at J, with 15 bases between. In nucleotides, the CDR3 is TGTGCCTGGAGTGTACGTCTAGGACAGCGGAACACTGAAGCTTTCTTT. Translation gives CAWSVRLGQRNTEAFF.

The rearrangement links TRBV28 to TRBJ1-3, with 9 bases fitting TRBD1. CDR3 length equals 16 residues. CDR1 MDHEN and CDR2 SYDVKM come from the germline V gene. After removal of 5 bases from V and 0 bases from J, the junction contained 5 bases not matched to a gene. CDR3 nucleotides: TGTGCCAGCAGTCACGGGACAGGGAGCTCTGGAAACACCATATATTTT. Encoded protein: CASSHGTGSSGNTIYF. The complete variable domain, with remaining parts taken from reference TRBV28 and TRBJ1-3, reads DVKVTQSSRYLVKRTGEKVFLECVQDMDHENMFWYRQDPGLGLRLIYFSYDVKMKEKGDIPEGYSVSREKKERFSLILESASTNQTSMYLCASSHGTGSSGNTIYFGEGSWLTVV.

The chain carries TRBV28 and TRBJ1-1; 9 bases match TRBD1. V was clipped by 0 bases and J by 7 bases; unmatched bases: 0. CDR1 and CDR2 (germline): MDHEN, SYDVKM. The CDR3 contains 13 residues. The chain's CDR3 is CASSLWGQGEAFF. The DNA of the CDR3 is TGTGCCAGCAGTTTATGGGGACAGGGTGAAGCTTTCTTT.

The chain carries TRBV9 and TRBJ2-7; 7 bases agree with TRBD1. The length of the CDR3 is 14 residues. CDR1 and CDR2 (germline): SGDLS, YYNGEE. V gave up 0 bases and J gave up 7 bases; unmatched junction bases: 7. The CDR3 loop is CASSVVWDSWEQYF. CDR3 nucleotides: TGTGCCAGCAGCGTAGTCTGGGACAGCTGGGAGCAGTACTTC.

This sequence joins TRBV11-1 and TRBJ1-1; D is unresolved. This CDR3 is built from 14 residues. Germline V CDR1 and CDR2: SGHAT, FQDESV (reference sequence). V lost 3 bases and J 1 base, leaving 9 bases between the germline ends. CDR3 nucleotides: TGTGCCAGCAGCTTTATCTCAGGGAACACTGAAGCTTTCTTT. Translation gives CASSFISGNTEAFF.

This clone was seen a handful of times. The V call is TRBV7-3, the J call TRBJ1-2; D uncertain. In germline, CDR1 is SGHTA, CDR2 FQGTGA. CDR3 size: 15 residues. Trimming pared 0 bases from V and 2 bases from J, leaving 10 bases between. The DNA of the CDR3 is TGTGCCAGCAGCTTAACCTCTGGAGGGAACTATGGCTACACCTTC. The encoded protein is CASSLTSGGNYGYTF.

This clone was observed a handful of times. V is TRBV2 and J is TRBJ2-5; a possible D gene is TRBD1 (6 bases). V was pared by 3 bases and J by 1 base, with 12 bases between. Per germline, CDR1 SNHLY and CDR2 FYNNEI. There are 15 residues in the CDR3. Written as DNA, the CDR3 is TGTGCCAGCAGTGAGGGATCCAGGGGCCAAGAGACCCAGTACTTC. Translation: CASSEGSRGQETQYF. Filled out from reference TRBV2 and TRBJ2-5, the complete variable domain reads EPEVTQTPSHQVTQMGQEVILRCVPISNHLYFYWYRQILGQKVEFLVSFYNNEISEKSEIFDDQFSVERPDGSNFTLKIRSTKLEDSAMYFCASSEGSRGQETQYFGPGTRLLVL.

This sequence joins TRBV18 and TRBJ2-2, with 8 nucleotides matching TRBD1. This CDR3 spans 16 amino acids. The V segment lost 3 bases and the J segment 1 base; nucleotides outside the gene matches: 4. Germline V gene data show CDR1 as KGHSH and CDR2 as LQKENI. The CDR3 coding sequence is TGTGCCAGCTCACCTAAGGGACAGGAGAACACCGGGGAGCTGTTTTTT. This codes for CASSPKGQENTGELFF.

This clone was detected only a few times. This rearrangement joins TRBV18 to TRBJ2-3; D is perhaps TRBD2 (5 bases). This CDR3 is built from 15 residues. Between the trimmed V and J ends, which lost 4 bases and 2 bases, there was a span of 13 bases. CDR1 and CDR2 (germline): KGHSH, LQKENI. CDR3 residues: CASSRGSQPTDTQYF. The CDR3 DNA sequence: TGTGCCAGCTCACGAGGGTCCCAACCCACAGATACGCAGTATTTT.

This sequence joins TRBV7-8 and TRBJ1-1; the D gene is possibly TRBD1 (5 bases). The germline CDR1 and CDR2 sequences are SGHVS and FQNEAQ. V lost 4 bases and J 1 base, leaving 19 bases between the germline ends. This CDR3 comprises 17 residues. The CDR3 DNA reads TGTGCCAGCAGCTCCAGGGTCCCCTCCCCCCCGAACACTGAAGCTTTCTTT. Amino acid sequence: CASSSRVPSPPNTEAFF.

This clone was counted between two and nine times. CDR3 nucleotides: TGTGCCTGGAGTGTACCCCCGACAGGGTCCTACGAGCAGTACTTC. Protein: CAWSVPPTGSYEQYF. The chain couples TRBV30 to TRBJ2-7; 7 positions match TRBD1. Germline CDR1 and CDR2: GTSNPN and SVGIG (reference sequence). The V segment lost 0 bases and the J segment 1 base; nucleotides outside the gene matches: 6. CDR3 size: 15 residues.

This clone was detected only a few times. J is TRBJ1-1 and V is TRBV30; D gene uncertain. This CDR3 spans 11 amino acids. V lost 1 base to trimming and J lost 7 bases, with 7 bases between them. Germline V gene lookup returns CDR1 GTSNPN and CDR2 SVGIG (reference sequence). The CDR3 bases are TGTGCCTGGAGTGCTCAGGTTGAAGCTTTCTTT. It is translated as CAWSAQVEAFF.